The 7 T cell receptor beta chains presented below share a single source sample, sequenced in a study of metastatic and nonmetastatic thyroid tumors. Thyroid surgery was preceded by no treatment in any patient. TCRdb reanalyzed the PCR reads with MiXCR. This table holds some 15,000 clones, more than 20% found once. Material for sequencing was adjacent normal tissue. The receptors originated from a female donor with papillary thyroid cancer or a benign thyroid nodule (not recorded which). Some clones in this sample may be carry-over from other donors' samples.

The chain is built from TRBV6-1 and TRBJ1-2; D unresolved. In germline, CDR1 is MNHNS, CDR2 SASEGT. The CDR3 totals 15 residues. V lost 5 bases, J lost 2 bases, and 15 bases lay in between. This CDR3 is CASSRFRGGNYGYTF. The CDR3 DNA reads TGTGCCAGCAGTCGTTTTCGGGGAGGAAACTATGGCTACACCTTC.

This clone came up a few times. This chain connects TRBV6-5 to TRBJ1-2; unclear D gene. Looked up from germline, CDR1 is MNHEY and CDR2 is SVGAGI. CDR3 length: 13 amino acids. The ends were cut back, 4 bases at V and 8 bases at J, with 14 bases in the middle. The CDR3 region is CASSSQITAGYTF. The DNA for the CDR3 is TGTGCCAGCAGTTCTCAGATTACAGCGGGCTACACCTTC.

The V and J genes are TRBV7-2 and TRBJ2-2, with D uncertain. The CDR3 is 15 residues long. Trimming took off 5 bases at V and 6 bases at J, with 16 bases between the two ends. CDR1 and CDR2 from the germline V gene are SGHTA and FQGNSA. The CDR3 region is CASSTDGLGAGELFF. In DNA, the CDR3 is TGTGCCAGCAGCACAGATGGGCTCGGAGCCGGGGAGCTGTTTTTT.

The J gene is TRBJ1-3, the V gene TRBV24-1; D not resolved. The CDR3 extends over 16 amino acids. V was trimmed by 4 bases and J by 6 bases, leaving 18 bases between them. Germline lookup yields CDR1 KGHDR and CDR2 SFDVKD. CDR3 protein: CATSESVGRAKNTIYF. CDR3 sequence (DNA): TGTGCCACCAGTGAGTCAGTAGGACGGGCGAAAAACACCATATATTTT.

The gene calls are TRBV5-1 and TRBJ2-7; a weak D match, TRBD2 (6 bases). There are 15 residues in the CDR3. V was trimmed by 3 bases and J by 0 bases, leaving 13 bases between them. Germline CDR1 is SGHRS and CDR2 is YFSETQ. In DNA form, the CDR3 reads TGCGCCAGCAGCTGGGGGGACCGTAGCTCCTACGAGCAGTACTTC. It is translated as CASSWGDRSSYEQYF.

This clone was recorded a few times. The V and J genes are TRBV10-1 and TRBJ2-7; possibly TRBD1 for D (6 bases). Germline CDR1 WNHNN, CDR2 SYGVQD (reference sequence). The CDR3 length is 13 residues. The V and J ends lost 6 bases and 5 bases respectively, with 14 bases between them. CDR3 region: CASRELRDNEQYF. DNA for the CDR3: TGCGCCAGCAGAGAACTCCGGGACAACGAGCAGTACTTC.

This clone was counted a few times. The chain carries TRBV12-3 or TRBV12-4 and TRBJ2-3; unclear D gene. There are 13 residues in the CDR3. Trimming took off 6 bases at V and 0 bases at J, with 7 bases between the two ends. In DNA form, the CDR3 reads TGTGCCAGCAGGCTCGGGAGCACAGATACGCAGTATTTT. Its translation: CASRLGSTDTQYF.